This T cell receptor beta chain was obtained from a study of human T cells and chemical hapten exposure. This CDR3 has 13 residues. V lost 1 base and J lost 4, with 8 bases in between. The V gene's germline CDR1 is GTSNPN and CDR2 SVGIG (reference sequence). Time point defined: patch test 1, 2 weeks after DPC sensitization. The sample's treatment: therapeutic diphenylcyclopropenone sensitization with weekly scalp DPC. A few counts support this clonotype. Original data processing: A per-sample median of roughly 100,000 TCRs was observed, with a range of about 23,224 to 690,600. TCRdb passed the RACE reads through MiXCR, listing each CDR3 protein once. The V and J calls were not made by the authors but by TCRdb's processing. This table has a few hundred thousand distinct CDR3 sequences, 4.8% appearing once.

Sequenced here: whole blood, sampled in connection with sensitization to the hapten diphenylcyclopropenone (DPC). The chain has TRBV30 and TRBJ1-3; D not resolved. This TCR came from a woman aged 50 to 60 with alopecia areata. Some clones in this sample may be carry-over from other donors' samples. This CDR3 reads CAWSGAAGNTIYF. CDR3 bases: TGTGCCTGGAGTGGAGCCGCGGGAAACACCATATATTTT.